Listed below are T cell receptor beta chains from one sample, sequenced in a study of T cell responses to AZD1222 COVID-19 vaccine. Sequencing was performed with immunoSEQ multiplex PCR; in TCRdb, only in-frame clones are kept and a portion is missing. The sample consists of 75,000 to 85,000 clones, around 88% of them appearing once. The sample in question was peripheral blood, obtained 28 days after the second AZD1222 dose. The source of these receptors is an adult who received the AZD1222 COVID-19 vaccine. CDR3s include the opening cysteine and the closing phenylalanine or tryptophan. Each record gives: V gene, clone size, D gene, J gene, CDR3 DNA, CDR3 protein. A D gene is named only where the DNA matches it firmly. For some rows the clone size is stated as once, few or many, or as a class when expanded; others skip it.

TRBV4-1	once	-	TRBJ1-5	TGCGCCAGCAGCCAAGATGACGGGGCGCTTGGCAATCAGCCCCAGCATTTT	CASSQDDGALGNQPQHF
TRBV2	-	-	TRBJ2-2	TGTGCCAGCAGTCTAACTCCGGACGGCCTAGCAGGGAACACCGGGGAGCTGTTTTTT	CASSLTPDGLAGNTGELFF
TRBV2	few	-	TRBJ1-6	TGTGCCAGCAGGTGGAGGGGACGGGATTCACCCCTCCACTTT	CASRWRGRDSPLHF
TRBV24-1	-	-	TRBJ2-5	TGTGCCACCAGTGATAGCAGGGGAGAGACCCAGTACTTC	CATSDSRGETQYF
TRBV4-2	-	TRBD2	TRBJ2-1	TGTGCCAGCAGCCAGGGGAATAGCGGGGCTCTTTATGAGCAGTTCTTC	CASSQGNSGALYEQFF
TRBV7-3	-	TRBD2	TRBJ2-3	TGTGCCAGCAGCCGGACTAGCGGGGAGTCAGATACGCAGTATTTT	CASSRTSGESDTQYF
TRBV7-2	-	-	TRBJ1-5	TGTGCCAGCAGCCAGCTCCGGGGGTCGCCCCAGCATTTT	CASSQLRGSPQHF
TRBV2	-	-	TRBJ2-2	TGTGCCAGCAGTGACCTCAGGGTTGTTAACACCGGGGAGCTGTTTTTT	CASSDLRVVNTGELFF
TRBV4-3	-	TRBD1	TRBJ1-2	TGCGCCAGCAGCCCGGATGGGACAGGGGGCTCAGGGTATGGCTACACCTTC	CASSPDGTGGSGYGYTF
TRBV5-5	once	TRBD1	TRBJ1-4	TGTGCCAGCAGCTGGACAGGGGGCGACGAAAAACTGTTTTTT	CASSWTGGDEKLFF
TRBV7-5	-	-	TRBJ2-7	TGTGCCAGAAGCTACCGAGGTGGGGGAAAGTTGAACGAGCAGTACTTC	CARSYRGGGKLNEQYF
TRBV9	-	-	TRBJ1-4	TGTGCCAGCAGCGCAGGGACGGAAAAACTGTTTTTT	CASSAGTEKLFF
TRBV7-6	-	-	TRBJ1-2	TGTGCCAGCAGCCCATCAGGGTCGCGGAGCTACACCTTC	CASSPSGSRSYTF
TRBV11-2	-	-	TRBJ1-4	TGTGCCAGCAGCCCCCGGGCCTCGGCGGGTGAAAAACTGTTTTTT	CASSPRASAGEKLFF
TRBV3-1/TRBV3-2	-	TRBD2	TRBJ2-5	TGTGCCAGCAGCACCTACTCTAGCGGCCAAGAGACCCAGTACTTC	CASSTYSSGQETQYF
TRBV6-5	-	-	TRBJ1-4	TGTGCCAGCAGTTACTCCCCCCGCGGCCCTAATGAAAAACTGTTTTTT	CASSYSPRGPNEKLFF
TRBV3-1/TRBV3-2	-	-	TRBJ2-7	TGTGCCAGCAGCCGTCGACAGGAGAGCTCCTACGAGCAGTACTTC	CASSRRQESSYEQYF
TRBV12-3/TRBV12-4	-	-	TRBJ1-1	TGTGCCAGCAGTTTATTGGGTGGGGCCGGAACTTTCTTT	CASSLLGGAGTFF
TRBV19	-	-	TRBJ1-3	TGTGCCAGTAGTATCGGACGGGACACCATATATTTT	CASSIGRDTIYF
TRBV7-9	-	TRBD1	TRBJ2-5	TGTGCCAGCAGCTTAGGGGGACAGGGGGCGACCGAGTACTTC	CASSLGGQGATEYF
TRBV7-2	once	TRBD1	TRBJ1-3	TGTGCCAGCAGCTTGAGGCAGGGGGCGAACACCATATATTTT	CASSLRQGANTIYF
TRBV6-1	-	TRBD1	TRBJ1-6	TGTGCCAGCAGTGAAGGGGGACAGTATAATTCACCCCTCCACTTT	CASSEGGQYNSPLHF
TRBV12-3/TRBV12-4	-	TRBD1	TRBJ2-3	TGTGCCAGCACCACAGGGGTTTTCGCTTCGCAGTATTTT	CASTTGVFASQYF
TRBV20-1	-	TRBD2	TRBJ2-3	TGCAGTGCTAGTAAGACTAGCGGGGGAAGCACAGATACGCAGTATTTT	CSASKTSGGSTDTQYF
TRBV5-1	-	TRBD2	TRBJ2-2	TGCGCCAGCAGCTTGGGCGCAGCGGGGGCGCCCGGGGAGCTGTTTTTT	CASSLGAAGAPGELFF
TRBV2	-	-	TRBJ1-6	TGTGCCAGCAGGAAGGACGGCGATAATTCACCCCTCCACTTT	CASRKDGDNSPLHF
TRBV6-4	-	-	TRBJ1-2	TGTGCCAGCAGTGACTCAGGCACTATTGGTGGCTACACCTTC	CASSDSGTIGGYTF
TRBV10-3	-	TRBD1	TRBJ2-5	TGTGCCATCAGCGGGACAGGGAAGGAGACCCAGTACTTC	CAISGTGKETQYF
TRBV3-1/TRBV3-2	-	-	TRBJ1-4	TGTGCCAGCAGCCAAGATCAGGGCCTCGATGAAAAACTGTTTTTT	CASSQDQGLDEKLFF
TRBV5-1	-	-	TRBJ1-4	TGCGCCAGCAGCTTGGCAGGGGCCGCGACCGAAAAACTGTTTTTT	CASSLAGAATEKLFF